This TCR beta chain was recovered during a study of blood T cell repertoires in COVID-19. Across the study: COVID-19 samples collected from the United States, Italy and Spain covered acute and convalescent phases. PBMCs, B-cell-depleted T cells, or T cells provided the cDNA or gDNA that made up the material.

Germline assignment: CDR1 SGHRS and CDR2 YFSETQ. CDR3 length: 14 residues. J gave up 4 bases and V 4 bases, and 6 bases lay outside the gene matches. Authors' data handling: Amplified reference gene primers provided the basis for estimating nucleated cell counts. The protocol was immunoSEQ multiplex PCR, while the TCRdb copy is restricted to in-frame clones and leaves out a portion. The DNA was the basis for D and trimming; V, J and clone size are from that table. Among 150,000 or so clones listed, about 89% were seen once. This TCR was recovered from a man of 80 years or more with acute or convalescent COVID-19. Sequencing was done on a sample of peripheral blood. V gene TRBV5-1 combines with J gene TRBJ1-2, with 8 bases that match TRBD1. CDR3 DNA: TGCGCCAGCAGCACCGGACAGGGAGGCTATGGCTACACCTTC. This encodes CASSTGQGGYGYTF.